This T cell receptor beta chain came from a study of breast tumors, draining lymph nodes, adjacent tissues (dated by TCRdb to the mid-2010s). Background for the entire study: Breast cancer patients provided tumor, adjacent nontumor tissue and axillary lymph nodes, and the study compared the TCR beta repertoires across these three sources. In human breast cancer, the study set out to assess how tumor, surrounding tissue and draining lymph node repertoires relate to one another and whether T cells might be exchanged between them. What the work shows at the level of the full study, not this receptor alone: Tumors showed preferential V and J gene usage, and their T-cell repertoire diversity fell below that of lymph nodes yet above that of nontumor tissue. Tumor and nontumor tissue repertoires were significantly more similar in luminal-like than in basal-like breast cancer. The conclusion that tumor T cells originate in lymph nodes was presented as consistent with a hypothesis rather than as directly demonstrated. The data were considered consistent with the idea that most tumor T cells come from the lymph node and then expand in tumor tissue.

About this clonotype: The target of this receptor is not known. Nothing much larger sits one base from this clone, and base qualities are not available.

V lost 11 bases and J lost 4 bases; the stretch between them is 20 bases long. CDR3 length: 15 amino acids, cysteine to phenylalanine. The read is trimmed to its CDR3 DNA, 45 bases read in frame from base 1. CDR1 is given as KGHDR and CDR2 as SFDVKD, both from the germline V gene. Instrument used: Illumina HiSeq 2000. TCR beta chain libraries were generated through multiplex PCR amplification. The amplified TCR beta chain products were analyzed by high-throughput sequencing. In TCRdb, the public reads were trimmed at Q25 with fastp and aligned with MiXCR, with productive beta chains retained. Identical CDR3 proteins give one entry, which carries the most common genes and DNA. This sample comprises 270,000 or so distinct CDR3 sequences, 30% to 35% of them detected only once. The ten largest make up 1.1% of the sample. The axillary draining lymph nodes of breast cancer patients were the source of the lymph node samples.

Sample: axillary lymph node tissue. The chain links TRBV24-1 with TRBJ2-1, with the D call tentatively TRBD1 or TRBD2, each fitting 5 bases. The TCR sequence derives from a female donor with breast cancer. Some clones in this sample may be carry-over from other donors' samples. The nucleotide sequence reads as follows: TGTGCCAGCTCACCTGGGGACCTCGGGTACAATGAGCAGTTCTTC. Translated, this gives CASSPGDLGYNEQFF.